This T cell receptor beta chain was recorded in a study of T cells in Graves' hyperthyroidism and ophthalmopathy (dated by TCRdb to 2018 to 2020). Notes on the research overall: Peripheral blood samples were taken at the time of initial diagnosis, prior to any treatment. The roughly 100 discovery patients were randomly split 7:3 into training and test sets. The study also compared thyroid tissue and blood T-cell repertoires from 6 or 7 Graves' hyperthyroidism patients. Prospective prediction of ophthalmopathy was tested in an independent validation cohort consisting of about 19 hyperthyroidism patients and more than 15 patients who later progressed to ophthalmopathy. To identify distinguishing TCR V-J signatures, a discovery cohort of 95 to 100 patients was used, comprising fewer than 45 with Graves' ophthalmopathy and around 60 with stable Graves' hyperthyroidism. The paper describes TCR Vbeta CDR3 sequencing of 120 to 150 peripheral blood samples, made up of fewer than 50 ophthalmopathy patients, approximately 76 hyperthyroidism patients and 17 progressor patients. After sampling, hyperthyroidism patients received methimazole starting at 30 mg daily, and ophthalmopathy patients received high-dose intravenous methylprednisolone.

Stable Graves' hyperthyroidism was defined as the absence of progression to ophthalmopathy over 18 months of follow-up. Hyperthyroidism patients were newly diagnosed, with disease duration under 2 months, and aged 18 to 65 years. Patients with uncontrolled infections, other autoimmune diseases, pregnancy or lactation were excluded. Diagnoses were based on clinical symptoms, serum thyroxine and TRAb, thyroid ultrasound and orbital computed tomography. PBMCs were isolated from about 10 ml of fresh peripheral blood by Ficoll-Paque density gradient centrifugation. Trizol reagent was used to extract total RNA, and RNA quality was then checked on an Agilent 2100 Bioanalyzer. TCR beta CDR3 regions were amplified from RNA transcripts. The TCR CDR3 was subjected to a first round of RT-PCR using the HTBI primer set and the Qiagen OneStep RT-PCR kit. The libraries were constructed in a second round of multiplex PCR and then size-selected and purified. Paired-end sequencing of the libraries was performed with 100 bp reads on an Illumina HiSeq2000. As for how the authors treated the data: SOAPnuke was used to process the raw data, throwing out any read that contained adapters or uncalled bases, had a mean Phred below 15, or lacked an exact constant-primer or identifier match. High-quality paired reads were merged with COPE v1.2.5, and unique nucleotide sequences were defined as clonotypes. Clonotypes were aligned to IMGT TRBV, TRBD and TRBJ reference segments using MiTCR v1.1. Only V-J combinations with frequency above 0.0001, covering 98% to 99.2% of repertoires, were analysed. A TCS score was defined as the ratio between F50 (clonal expansion) and ExV (chaos), using BLOSUM62-based TCRdist between CDR3 peptides within each V-J. Welch's t-statistics and random forest reduced roughly 540 V-J features to 10 to 15, which were used in a naive Bayes classifier (R e1071). TCRdb reworked the public reads: Q25 trimming with fastp, MiXCR clone assembly, productive beta chains retained. One record per CDR3 amino acid sequence lists the most common genes and DNA. The V and J calls were determined by TCRdb, not by the authors. The sample table lists some 500,000 distinct CDR3 sequences, under 15% of them with a count of one. The ten top clones hold less than 20% of the sample.

Points the paper makes about the study in general: Sample size was not statistically predetermined, and blinding of investigators to group allocation was not performed. Ophthalmopathy was separated from stable hyperthyroidism by a 13 V-J signature model, with around 90% sensitivity and about 84% specificity obtained in cross-validation and 80%/75% obtained in testing. During validation, the model predicted progression to ophthalmopathy a median of approximately 6.5 months ahead of onset, with around 70% sensitivity and around 72% specificity. Most expanded thyroid clonotypes (frequency above 0.001) were also detected in blood, a finding suggesting that blood repertoires may reflect thyroid immune responses.

Concerning this clonotype itself: Its antigen is currently not known. Per-base quality was not reported, and no clone a single base away is much larger than it.

Clipping removes 4 bases from V and 3 bases from J, with 19 as the unmatched junction base count. There are 19 amino acids in the CDR3, from cysteine to phenylalanine inclusive. The read is trimmed to its CDR3 DNA, 57 bases read in frame from base 1. Per the germline V gene (reference sequence), DFQATT is the CDR1 and SNEGSKA is the CDR2. The sequence was collected from a young woman with Graves' hyperthyroidism. The V and J genes are TRBV20-1 and TRBJ2-3; 10 bases in the junction line up with TRBD2. The sequenced sample was blood. CDR3 sequence: CSATDGAGGPPGSTDTQYF. Read as DNA, the sequence is TGCAGTGCTACGGACGGAGCGGGAGGGCCCCCGGGGAGTACAGATACGCAGTATTTT.